This TCR beta chain originates from a study of blood T cell repertoires in COVID-19. Study-wide context: Researchers got acute and convalescent COVID-19 samples from the United States, Italy and Spain.

In the authors' methods: Cell counts per sample came from amplifying reference gene primers. Measured with immunoSEQ multiplex PCR; TCRdb has only the in-frame clones, and not every one. D and trimming come from the DNA, and the V and J calls and clone size come from that table. The sample lists approximately 260,000 clones; 85% to 90% were seen once. The sample holds one count of this clone. This CDR3 spans 13 amino acids. Trimming removed 4 bases at V and 9 bases at J, with 16 bases between. The germline CDR1 and CDR2 sequences are SGDLS and YYNGEE. The sequence derives from a woman aged 40 to 50 who had recovered from COVID-19. The sample taken for sequencing was peripheral blood. J is TRBJ2-5 and V is TRBV9; TRBD2 might be the D (6 bases). The DNA of the CDR3 is TGTGCCAGCAGCCCAGAGGAGGGGATGGCCCAGTACTTC. It specifies CASSPEEGMAQYF.